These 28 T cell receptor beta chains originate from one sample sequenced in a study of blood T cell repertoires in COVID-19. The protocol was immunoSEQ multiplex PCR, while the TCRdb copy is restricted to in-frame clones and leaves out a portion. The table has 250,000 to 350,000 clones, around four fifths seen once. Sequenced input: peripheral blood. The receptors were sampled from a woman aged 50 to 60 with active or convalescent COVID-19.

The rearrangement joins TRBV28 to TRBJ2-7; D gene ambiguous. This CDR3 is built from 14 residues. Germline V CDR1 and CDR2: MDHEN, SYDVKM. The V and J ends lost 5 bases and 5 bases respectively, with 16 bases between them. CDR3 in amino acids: CASSGGTPKHEQYF. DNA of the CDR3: TGTGCCAGCAGTGGCGGAACCCCCAAGCACGAGCAGTACTTC.

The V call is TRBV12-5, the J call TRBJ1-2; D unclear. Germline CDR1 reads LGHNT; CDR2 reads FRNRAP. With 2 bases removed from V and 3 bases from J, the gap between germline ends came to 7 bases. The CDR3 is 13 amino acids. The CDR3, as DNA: TGTGCTAGTGGTTTGAGTAGTGACTATGGCTACACCTTC. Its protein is CASGLSSDYGYTF. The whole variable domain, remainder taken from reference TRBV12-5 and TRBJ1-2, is DARVTQTPRHKVTEMGQEVTMRCQPILGHNTVFWYRQTMMQGLELLAYFRNRAPLDDSGMPKDRFSAEMPDATLATLKIQPSEPRDSAVYFCASGLSSDYGYTFGSGTRLTVV.

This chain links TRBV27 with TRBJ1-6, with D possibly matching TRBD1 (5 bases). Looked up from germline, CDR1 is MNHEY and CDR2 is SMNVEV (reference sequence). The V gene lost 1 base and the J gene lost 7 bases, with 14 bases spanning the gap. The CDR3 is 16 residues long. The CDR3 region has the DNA TGTGCCAGCAGTTTATTCGGAAGGGGAAGAAATTCACCCCTCCACTTT. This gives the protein CASSLFGRGRNSPLHF.

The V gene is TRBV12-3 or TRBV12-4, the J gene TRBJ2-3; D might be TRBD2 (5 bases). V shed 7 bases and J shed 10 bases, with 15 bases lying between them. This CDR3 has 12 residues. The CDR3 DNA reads TGTGCCAGCACCCCGGGGTTGGGTGCGCAGTATTTT. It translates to CASTPGLGAQYF.

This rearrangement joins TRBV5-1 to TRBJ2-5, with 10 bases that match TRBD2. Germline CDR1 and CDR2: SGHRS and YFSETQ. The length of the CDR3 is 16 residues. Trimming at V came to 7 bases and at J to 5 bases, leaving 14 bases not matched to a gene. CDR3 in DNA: TGCGCCAGCCGGAGGCTAGCGGGAGTCGGTGGGGAGACCCAGTACTTC. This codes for CASRRLAGVGGETQYF.

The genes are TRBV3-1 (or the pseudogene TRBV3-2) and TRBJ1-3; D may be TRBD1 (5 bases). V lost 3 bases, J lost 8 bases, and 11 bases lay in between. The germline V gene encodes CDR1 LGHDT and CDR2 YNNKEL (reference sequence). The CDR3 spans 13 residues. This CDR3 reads CASSQYPGDTIYF. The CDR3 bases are TGTGCCAGCAGCCAGTATCCGGGGGACACCATATATTTT.

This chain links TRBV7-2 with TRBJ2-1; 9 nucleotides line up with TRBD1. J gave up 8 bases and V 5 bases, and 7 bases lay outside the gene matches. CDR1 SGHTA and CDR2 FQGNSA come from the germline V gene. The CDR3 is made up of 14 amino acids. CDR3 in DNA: TGTGCCAGCAGCCCGGACAGGGGTAACTATGAGCAGTTCTTC. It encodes CASSPDRGNYEQFF.

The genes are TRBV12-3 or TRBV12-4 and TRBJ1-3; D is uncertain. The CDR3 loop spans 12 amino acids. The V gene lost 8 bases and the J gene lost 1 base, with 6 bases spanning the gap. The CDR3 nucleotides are TGTGCCAGCTCCCGGTCTGGAAACACCATATATTTT. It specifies CASSRSGNTIYF.

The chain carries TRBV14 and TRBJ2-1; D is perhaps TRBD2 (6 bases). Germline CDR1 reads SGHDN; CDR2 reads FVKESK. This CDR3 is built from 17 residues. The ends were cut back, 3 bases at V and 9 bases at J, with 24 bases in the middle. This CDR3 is CASSQEIGRRARAEQFF. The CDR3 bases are TGTGCCAGCAGCCAGGAAATCGGGAGAAGAGCTCGGGCTGAGCAGTTCTTC.

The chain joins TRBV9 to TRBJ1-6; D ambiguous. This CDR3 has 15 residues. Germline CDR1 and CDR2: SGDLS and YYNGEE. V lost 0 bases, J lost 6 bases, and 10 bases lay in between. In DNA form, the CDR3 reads TGTGCCAGCAGCGTAGGGCCCCGAGGTAATTCACCCCTCCACTTT. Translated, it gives CASSVGPRGNSPLHF.

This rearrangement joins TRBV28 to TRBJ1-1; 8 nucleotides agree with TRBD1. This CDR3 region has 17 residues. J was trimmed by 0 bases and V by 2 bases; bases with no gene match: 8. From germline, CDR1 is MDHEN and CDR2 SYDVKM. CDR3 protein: CASSLPGQGLVNTEAFF. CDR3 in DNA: TGTGCCAGCAGTTTACCCGGACAGGGCCTAGTGAACACTGAAGCTTTCTTT.

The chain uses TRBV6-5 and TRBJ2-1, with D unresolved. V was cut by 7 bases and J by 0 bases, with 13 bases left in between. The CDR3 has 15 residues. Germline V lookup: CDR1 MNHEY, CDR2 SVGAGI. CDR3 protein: CASNPRRSSYNEQFF. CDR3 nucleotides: TGTGCCAGCAACCCGAGGCGGAGCTCCTACAATGAGCAGTTCTTC.

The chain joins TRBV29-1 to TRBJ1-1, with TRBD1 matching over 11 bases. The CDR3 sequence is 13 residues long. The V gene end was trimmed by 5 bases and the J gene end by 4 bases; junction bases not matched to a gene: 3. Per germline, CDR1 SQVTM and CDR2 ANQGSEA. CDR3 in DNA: TGCAGCGTTACGGGACAGGGGGTCACTGAAGCTTTCTTT. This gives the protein CSVTGQGVTEAFF.

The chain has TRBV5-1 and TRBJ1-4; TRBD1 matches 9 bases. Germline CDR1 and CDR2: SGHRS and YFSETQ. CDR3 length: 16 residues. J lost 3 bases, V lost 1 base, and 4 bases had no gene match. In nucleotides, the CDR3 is TGCGCCAGCAGCTTGAACAGGGGGCCCCCTAATGAAAAACTGTTTTTT. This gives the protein CASSLNRGPPNEKLFF.

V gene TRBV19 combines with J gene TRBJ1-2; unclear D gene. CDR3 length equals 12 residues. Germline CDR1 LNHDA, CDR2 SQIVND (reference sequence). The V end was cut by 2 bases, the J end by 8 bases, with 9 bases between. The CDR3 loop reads CASSIRAEGYTF. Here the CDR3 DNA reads TGTGCCAGTAGTATACGTGCGGAGGGCTACACCTTC. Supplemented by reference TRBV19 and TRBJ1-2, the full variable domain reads DGGITQSPKYLFRKEGQNVTLSCEQNLNHDAMYWYRQDPGQGLRLIYYSQIVNDFQKGDIAEGYSVSREKKESFPLTVTSAQKNPTAFYLCASSIRAEGYTFGSGTRLTVV.

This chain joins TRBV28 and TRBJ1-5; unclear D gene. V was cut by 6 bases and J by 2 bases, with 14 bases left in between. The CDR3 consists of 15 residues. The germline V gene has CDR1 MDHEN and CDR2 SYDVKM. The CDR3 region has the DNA TGTGCCAGCAGCGAGATTTTAGGAGGCAATCAGCCCCAGCATTTT. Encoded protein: CASSEILGGNQPQHF.

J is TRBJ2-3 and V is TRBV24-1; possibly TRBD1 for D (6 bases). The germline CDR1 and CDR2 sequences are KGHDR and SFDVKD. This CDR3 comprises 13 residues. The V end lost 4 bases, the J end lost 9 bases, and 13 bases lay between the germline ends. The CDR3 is CATSDSGTWTQYF. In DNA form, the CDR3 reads TGTGCCACCAGTGACTCCGGGACATGGACGCAGTATTTT.

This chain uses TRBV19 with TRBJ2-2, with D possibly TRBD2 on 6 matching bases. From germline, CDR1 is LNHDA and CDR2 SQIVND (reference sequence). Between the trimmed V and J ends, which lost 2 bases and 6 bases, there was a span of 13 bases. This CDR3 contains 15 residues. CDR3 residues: CASSISTGEPGELFF. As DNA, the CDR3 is TGTGCCAGTAGTATATCCACGGGGGAGCCCGGGGAGCTGTTTTTT.

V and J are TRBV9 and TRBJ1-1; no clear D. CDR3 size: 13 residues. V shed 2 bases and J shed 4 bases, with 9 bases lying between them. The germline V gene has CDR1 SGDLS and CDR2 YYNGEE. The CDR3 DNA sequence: TGTGCCAGCAGCGTGGGAGGTTTCACTGAAGCTTTCTTT. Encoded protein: CASSVGGFTEAFF.

The CDR3 nucleotides read TGTGCCAGCTCACTCTCTCAGGGGGCCTCGTACGAGCAGTACTTC. This translates into CASSLSQGASYEQYF. The genes are TRBV18 and TRBJ2-7; 8 bases line up with TRBD1. CDR1 and CDR2 (germline): KGHSH, LQKENI. With 4 bases clipped from V and 4 bases from J, the junction kept 9 bases outside the gene matches. This CDR3 contains 15 residues.

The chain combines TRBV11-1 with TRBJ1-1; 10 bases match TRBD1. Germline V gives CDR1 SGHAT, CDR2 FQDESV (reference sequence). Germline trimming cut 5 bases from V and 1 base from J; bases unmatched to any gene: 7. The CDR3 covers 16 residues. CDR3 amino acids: CASSAWDRGRNTEAFF. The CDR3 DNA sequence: TGTGCCAGCAGCGCTTGGGACAGGGGCCGGAACACTGAAGCTTTCTTT.

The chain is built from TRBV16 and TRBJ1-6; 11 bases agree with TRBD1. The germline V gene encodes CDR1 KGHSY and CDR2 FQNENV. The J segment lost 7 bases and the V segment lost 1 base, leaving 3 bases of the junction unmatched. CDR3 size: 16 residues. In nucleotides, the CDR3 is TGTGCCAGCAGCCAATTCGGGACAGGGGGGAATTCACCCCTCCACTTT. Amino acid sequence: CASSQFGTGGNSPLHF.

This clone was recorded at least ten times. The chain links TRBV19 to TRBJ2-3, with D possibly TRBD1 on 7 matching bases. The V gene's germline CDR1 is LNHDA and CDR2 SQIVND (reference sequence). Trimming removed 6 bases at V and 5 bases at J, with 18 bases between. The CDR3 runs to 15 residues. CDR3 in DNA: TGTGCCAGTAGACCCAGTGGGCAGGGGGGAGATACGCAGTATTTT. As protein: CASRPSGQGGDTQYF.

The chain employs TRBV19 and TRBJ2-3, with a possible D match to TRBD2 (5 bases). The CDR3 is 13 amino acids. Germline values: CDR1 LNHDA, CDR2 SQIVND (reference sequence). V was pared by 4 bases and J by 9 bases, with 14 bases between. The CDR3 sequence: CASSTVGMGTQYF. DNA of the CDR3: TGTGCCAGTAGTACGGTCGGGATGGGAACGCAGTATTTT.

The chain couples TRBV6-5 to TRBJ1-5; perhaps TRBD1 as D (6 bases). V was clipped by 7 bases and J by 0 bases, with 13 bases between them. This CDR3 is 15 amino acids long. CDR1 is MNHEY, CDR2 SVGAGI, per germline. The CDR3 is CASTRDIYSNQPQHF. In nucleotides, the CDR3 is TGTGCCAGCACCAGGGACATTTATAGCAATCAGCCCCAGCATTTT.

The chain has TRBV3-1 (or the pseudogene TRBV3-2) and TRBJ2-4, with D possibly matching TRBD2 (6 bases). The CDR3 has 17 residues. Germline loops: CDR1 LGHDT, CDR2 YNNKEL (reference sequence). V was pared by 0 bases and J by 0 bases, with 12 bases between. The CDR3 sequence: CASSQDPGALAKNIQYF. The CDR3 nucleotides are TGTGCCAGCAGCCAAGATCCGGGAGCTCTAGCCAAAAACATTCAGTACTTC.

Here the CDR3 DNA reads TGTGCCAGCAGCCAACTGCCGGGACTAGCGGGAGTACTCACAGATACGCAGTATTTT. Translation gives CASSQLPGLAGVLTDTQYF. The genes are TRBV3-1 (or the pseudogene TRBV3-2) and TRBJ2-3, with 14 bases aligning to TRBD2. V shed 2 bases, J shed 2 bases, and the junction held 9 bases outside the gene matches. This CDR3 is built from 19 residues. CDR1 and CDR2 from the germline V gene are LGHDT and YNNKEL (reference sequence).

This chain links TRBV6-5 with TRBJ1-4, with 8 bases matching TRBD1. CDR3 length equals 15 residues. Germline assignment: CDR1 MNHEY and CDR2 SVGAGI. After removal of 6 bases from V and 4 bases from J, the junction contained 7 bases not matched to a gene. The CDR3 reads CASRQTGAYNEKLFF. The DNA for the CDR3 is TGTGCCAGCAGACAGACAGGGGCTTATAATGAAAAACTGTTTTTT.